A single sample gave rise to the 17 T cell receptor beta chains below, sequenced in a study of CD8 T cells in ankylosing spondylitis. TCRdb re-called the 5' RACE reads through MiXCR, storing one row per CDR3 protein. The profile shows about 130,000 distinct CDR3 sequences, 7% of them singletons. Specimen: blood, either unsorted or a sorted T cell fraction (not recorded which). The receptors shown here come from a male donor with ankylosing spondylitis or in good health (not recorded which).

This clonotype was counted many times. CDR3 region: CASSNIGTDEKLFF. The DNA for the CDR3 is TGTGCCAGCAGCAATATCGGGACGGATGAAAAACTGTTTTTT. The chain joins TRBV9 to TRBJ1-4; D possibly corresponds to TRBD1 (5 bases). V was trimmed by 4 bases and J by 6 bases, leaving 13 bases between them. CDR1 is SGDLS and CDR2 is YYNGEE in the germline V gene. The CDR3 length is 14 residues.

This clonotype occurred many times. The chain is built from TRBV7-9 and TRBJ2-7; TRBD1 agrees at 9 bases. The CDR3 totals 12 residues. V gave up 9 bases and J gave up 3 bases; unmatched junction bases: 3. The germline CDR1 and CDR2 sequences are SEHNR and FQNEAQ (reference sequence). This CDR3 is CASSTGGYEQYF. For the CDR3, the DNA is TGTGCCAGTTCGACAGGGGGCTACGAGCAGTACTTC.

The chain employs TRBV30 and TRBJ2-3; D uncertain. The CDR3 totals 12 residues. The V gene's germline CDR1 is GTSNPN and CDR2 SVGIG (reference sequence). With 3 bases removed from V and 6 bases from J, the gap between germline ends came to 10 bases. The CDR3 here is CAWRSKADTQYF. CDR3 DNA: TGTGCCTGGAGATCCAAGGCGGATACGCAGTATTTT. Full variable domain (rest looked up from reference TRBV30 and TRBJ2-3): SQTIHQWPATLVQPVGSPLSLECTVEGTSNPNLYWYRQAAGRGLQLLFYSVGIGQISSEVPQNLSASRPQDRQFILSSKKLLLSDSGFYLCAWRSKADTQYFGPGTRLTVL.

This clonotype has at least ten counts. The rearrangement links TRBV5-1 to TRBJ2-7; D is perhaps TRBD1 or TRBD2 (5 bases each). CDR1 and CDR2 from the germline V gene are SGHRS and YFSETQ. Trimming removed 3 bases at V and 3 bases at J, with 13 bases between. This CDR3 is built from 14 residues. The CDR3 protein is CASSSGTDVYEQYF. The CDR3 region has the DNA TGCGCCAGCAGCTCCGGGACCGACGTCTACGAGCAGTACTTC.

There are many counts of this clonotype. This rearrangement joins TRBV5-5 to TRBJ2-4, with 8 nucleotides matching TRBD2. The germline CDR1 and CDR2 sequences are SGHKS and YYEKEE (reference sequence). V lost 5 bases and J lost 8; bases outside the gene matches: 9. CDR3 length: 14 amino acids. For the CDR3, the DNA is TGTGCCAGCAGGGGGGTTGCCGGGGGGGACATTCAGTACTTC. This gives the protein CASRGVAGGDIQYF.

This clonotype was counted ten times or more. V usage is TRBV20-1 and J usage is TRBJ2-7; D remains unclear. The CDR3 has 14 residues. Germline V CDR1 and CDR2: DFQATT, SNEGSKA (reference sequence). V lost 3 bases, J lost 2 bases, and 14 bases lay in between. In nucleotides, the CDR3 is TGCAGTGCTAGCGGGCCTCCGGCCGCCTACGAGCAGTACTTC. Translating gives CSASGPPAAYEQYF.

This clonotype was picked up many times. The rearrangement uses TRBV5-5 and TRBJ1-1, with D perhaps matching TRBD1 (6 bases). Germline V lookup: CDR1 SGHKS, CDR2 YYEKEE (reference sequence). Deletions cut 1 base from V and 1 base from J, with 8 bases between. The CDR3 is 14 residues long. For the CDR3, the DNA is TGTGCCAGCAGCTTGTCAGGGGCGAACACTGAAGCTTTCTTT. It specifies CASSLSGANTEAFF.

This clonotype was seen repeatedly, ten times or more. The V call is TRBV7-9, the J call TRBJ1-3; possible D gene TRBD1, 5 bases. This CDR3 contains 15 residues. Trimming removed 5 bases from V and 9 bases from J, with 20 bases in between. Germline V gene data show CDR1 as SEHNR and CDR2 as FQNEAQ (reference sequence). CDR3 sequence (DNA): TGTGCCAGCAGCCACGGGACTGACAGCGCTTTCACCATATATTTT. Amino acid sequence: CASSHGTDSAFTIYF.

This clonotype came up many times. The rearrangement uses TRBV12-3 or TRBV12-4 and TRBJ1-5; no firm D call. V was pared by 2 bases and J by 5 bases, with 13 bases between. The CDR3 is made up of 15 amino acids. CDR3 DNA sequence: TGTGCCAGCAGTTTATGGTTGGGCCGGGATCAGCCCCAGCATTTT. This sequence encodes CASSLWLGRDQPQHF.

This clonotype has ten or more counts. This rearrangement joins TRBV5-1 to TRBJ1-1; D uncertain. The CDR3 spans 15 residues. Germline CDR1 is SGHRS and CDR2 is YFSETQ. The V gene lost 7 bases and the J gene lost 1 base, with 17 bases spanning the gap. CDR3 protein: CASHSSPEPNTEAFF. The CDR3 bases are TGCGCCAGCCACTCTTCCCCAGAACCGAACACTGAAGCTTTCTTT.

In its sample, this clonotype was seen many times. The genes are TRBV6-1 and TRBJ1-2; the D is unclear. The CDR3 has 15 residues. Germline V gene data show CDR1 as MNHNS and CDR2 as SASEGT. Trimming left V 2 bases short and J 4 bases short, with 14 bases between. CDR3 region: CASSEYRVVGYGYTF. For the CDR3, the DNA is TGTGCCAGCAGTGAATATAGGGTTGTTGGCTATGGCTACACCTTC.

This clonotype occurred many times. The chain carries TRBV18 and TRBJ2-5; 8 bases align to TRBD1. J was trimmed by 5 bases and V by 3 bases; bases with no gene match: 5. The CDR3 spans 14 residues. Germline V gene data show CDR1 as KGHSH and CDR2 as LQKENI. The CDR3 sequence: CASSPDRVVETQYF. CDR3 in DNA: TGTGCCAGCTCACCGGACAGGGTTGTTGAGACCCAGTACTTC.

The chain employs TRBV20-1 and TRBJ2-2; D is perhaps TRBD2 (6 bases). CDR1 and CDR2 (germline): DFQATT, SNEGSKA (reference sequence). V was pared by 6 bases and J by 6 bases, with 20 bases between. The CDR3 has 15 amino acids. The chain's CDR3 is CSAGGSGPRAGELFF. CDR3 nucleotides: TGCAGTGCCGGGGGTTCGGGTCCGAGGGCCGGGGAGCTGTTTTTT.

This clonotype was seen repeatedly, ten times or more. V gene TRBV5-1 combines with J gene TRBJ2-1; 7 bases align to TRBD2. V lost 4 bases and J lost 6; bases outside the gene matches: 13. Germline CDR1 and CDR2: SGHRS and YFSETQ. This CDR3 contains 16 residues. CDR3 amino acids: CASSPTSKNPVNEQFF. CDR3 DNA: TGCGCCAGCAGCCCGACTAGCAAGAATCCAGTCAATGAGCAGTTCTTC.

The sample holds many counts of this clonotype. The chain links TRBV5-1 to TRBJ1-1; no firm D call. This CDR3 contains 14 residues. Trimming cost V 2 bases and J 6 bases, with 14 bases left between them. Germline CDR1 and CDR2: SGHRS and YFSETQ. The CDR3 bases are TGCGCCAGCAGCTTAATCGGAGATTTCGCTGAAGCTTTCTTT. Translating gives CASSLIGDFAEAFF.

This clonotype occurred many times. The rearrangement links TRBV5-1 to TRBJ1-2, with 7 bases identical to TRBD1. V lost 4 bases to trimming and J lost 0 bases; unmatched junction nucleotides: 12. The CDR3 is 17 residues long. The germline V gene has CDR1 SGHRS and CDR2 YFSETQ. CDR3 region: CASSVDGTVLTNYGYTF. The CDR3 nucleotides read TGCGCCAGCAGCGTTGATGGGACAGTGCTGACTAACTATGGCTACACCTTC.

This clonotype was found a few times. CDR3 residues: CASLTGTEAFF. CDR3 sequence (DNA): TGCGCCAGCTTAACGGGGACTGAAGCTTTCTTT. V and J are TRBV5-1 and TRBJ1-1; D is ambiguous. CDR3 size: 11 residues. CDR1 is SGHRS, CDR2 YFSETQ, per germline. V gave up 7 bases and J gave up 5 bases, with 9 bases separating them.